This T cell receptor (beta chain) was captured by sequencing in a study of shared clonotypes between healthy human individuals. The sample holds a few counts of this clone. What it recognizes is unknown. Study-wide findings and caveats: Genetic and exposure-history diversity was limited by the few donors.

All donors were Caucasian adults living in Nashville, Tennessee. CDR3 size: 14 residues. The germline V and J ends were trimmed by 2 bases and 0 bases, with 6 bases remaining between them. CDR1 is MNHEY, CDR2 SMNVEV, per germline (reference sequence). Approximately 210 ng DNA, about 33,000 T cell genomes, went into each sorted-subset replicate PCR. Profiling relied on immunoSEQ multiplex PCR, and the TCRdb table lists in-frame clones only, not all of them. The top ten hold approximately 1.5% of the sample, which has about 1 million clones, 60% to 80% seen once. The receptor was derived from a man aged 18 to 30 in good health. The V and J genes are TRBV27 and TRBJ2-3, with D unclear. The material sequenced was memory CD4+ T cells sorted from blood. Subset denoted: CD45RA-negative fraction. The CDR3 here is CASSLDKSTDTQYF. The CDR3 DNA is TGTGCCAGCAGTTTAGACAAGAGCACAGATACGCAGTATTTT.